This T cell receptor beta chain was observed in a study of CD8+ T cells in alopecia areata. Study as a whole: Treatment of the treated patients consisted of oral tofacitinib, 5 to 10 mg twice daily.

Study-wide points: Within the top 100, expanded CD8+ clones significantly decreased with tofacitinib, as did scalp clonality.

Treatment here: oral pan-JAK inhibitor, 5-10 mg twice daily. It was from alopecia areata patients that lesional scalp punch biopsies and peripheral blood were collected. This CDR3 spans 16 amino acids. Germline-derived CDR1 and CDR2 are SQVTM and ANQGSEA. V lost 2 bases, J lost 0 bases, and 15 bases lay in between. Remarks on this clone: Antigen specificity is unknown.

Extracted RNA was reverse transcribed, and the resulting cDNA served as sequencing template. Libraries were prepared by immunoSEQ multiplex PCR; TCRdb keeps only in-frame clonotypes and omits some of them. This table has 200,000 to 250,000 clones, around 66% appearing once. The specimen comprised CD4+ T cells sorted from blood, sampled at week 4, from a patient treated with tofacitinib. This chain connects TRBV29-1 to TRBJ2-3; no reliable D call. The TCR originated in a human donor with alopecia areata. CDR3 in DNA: TGCAGCGTTGAATATAGGCAGGCGACTAGCACAGATACGCAGTATTTT. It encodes CSVEYRQATSTDTQYF.